A selection of T cell receptor beta chains follows, all from one sample in a study of OX40 agonist ivuxolimab in advanced cancers. Data came from immunoSEQ multiplex PCR; TCRdb stores just in-frame clones and leaves some out. The repertoire includes 75,000 to 80,000 clones, 80% to 90% of them detected once, and 6.2% sits in the top ten. The sequencing here drew on CD4+ or CD8+ T cells sorted from blood, taken in a trial of the OX40 agonist ivuxolimab. The receptors originated from an adult with an advanced solid tumor such as melanoma, head and neck, liver or kidney cancer. Both conserved end residues are part of each CDR3. The D gene is left open where the match is weak. Clone sizes are given selectively: once, few, many, or a class where the clone is expanded.

abundance: .; j_gene: TRBJ1-2; d_gene: .; v_gene: TRBV5-5; CDR3nt: TGTGCCAGCAGCTCAAGGTTGGAAGGGCCTGGCTACACCTTC; CDR3aa: CASSSRLEGPGYTF
abundance: .; j_gene: TRBJ1-6; d_gene: .; v_gene: TRBV6-1; CDR3nt: TGTGCCAGCAGTGAACTATCCTATAATTCACCCCTCCACTTT; CDR3aa: CASSELSYNSPLHF
abundance: once; j_gene: TRBJ2-1; d_gene: .; v_gene: TRBV5-6; CDR3nt: TGTGCCAGCAGCTTGACAGTGAATGAGCAGTTCTTC; CDR3aa: CASSLTVNEQFF
abundance: .; j_gene: TRBJ2-1; d_gene: TRBD2; v_gene: TRBV13; CDR3nt: TGTGCCAGCAGCTTAGAAAGGACTAGCGGGCTTTATAATGAGCAGTTCTTC; CDR3aa: CASSLERTSGLYNEQFF
abundance: once; j_gene: TRBJ2-5; d_gene: .; v_gene: TRBV9; CDR3nt: TGTGCCAGCAGCCCCCAAGTCCTCATCCAAGAGACCCAGTACTTC; CDR3aa: CASSPQVLIQETQYF
abundance: .; j_gene: TRBJ2-5; d_gene: TRBD2; v_gene: TRBV19; CDR3nt: TGTGCCAGTAGTATAAGCCCAGGGCACGGGAGGGCACGAGAGACCCAGTACTTC; CDR3aa: CASSISPGHGRARETQYF
abundance: .; j_gene: TRBJ2-5; d_gene: TRBD2; v_gene: TRBV5-6; CDR3nt: TGTGCCAGCAGCTCGAGACTAGCGGGGCCCCCTAGGGAGACCCAGTACTTC; CDR3aa: CASSSRLAGPPRETQYF
abundance: .; j_gene: TRBJ2-7; d_gene: TRBD2; v_gene: TRBV6-5; CDR3nt: TGTGCCAGCACCCCAGCGGGAATGGCCTACGAGCAGTACTTC; CDR3aa: CASTPAGMAYEQYF
abundance: .; j_gene: TRBJ2-2; d_gene: .; v_gene: TRBV5-1; CDR3nt: TGCGCCAGCATAGGGACTCTCGCGAACACCGGGGAGCTGTTTTTT; CDR3aa: CASIGTLANTGELFF
abundance: .; j_gene: TRBJ1-6; d_gene: .; v_gene: TRBV6-1; CDR3nt: TGTGCCAGCAGAGCGACAGTGAACTATAATTCACCCCTCCACTTT; CDR3aa: CASRATVNYNSPLHF
abundance: .; j_gene: TRBJ2-7; d_gene: .; v_gene: TRBV5-3; CDR3nt: TGTGCCAGAGGAAACCGGGACACATCCTACGAGCAGTACTTC; CDR3aa: CARGNRDTSYEQYF
abundance: .; j_gene: TRBJ1-5; d_gene: TRBD1; v_gene: TRBV28; CDR3nt: TGTGCCAGCAGTTTCCTCCCCGGGACAGTACTTAGCAATCAGCCCCAGCATTTT; CDR3aa: CASSFLPGTVLSNQPQHF
abundance: .; j_gene: TRBJ1-5; d_gene: .; v_gene: TRBV19; CDR3nt: TGTGCCAGTAGTCAGGGATCGGGTAGCAATCAGCCCCAGCATTTT; CDR3aa: CASSQGSGSNQPQHF
abundance: .; j_gene: TRBJ1-2; d_gene: .; v_gene: TRBV5-5; CDR3nt: TGTGCCAGCAGCTTGGGCCTTGGGAGGGACGGCTATGGCTACACCTTC; CDR3aa: CASSLGLGRDGYGYTF
abundance: .; j_gene: TRBJ2-7; d_gene: .; v_gene: TRBV29-1; CDR3nt: TGCAGCGTTGGAGACCGGAGGGTACACGAGCAGTACTTC; CDR3aa: CSVGDRRVHEQYF
abundance: .; j_gene: TRBJ1-3; d_gene: .; v_gene: TRBV15; CDR3nt: TGTGCCACCAGCCCCAAAGACCTCCGGGGCACCATATATTTT; CDR3aa: CATSPKDLRGTIYF
abundance: .; j_gene: TRBJ2-7; d_gene: .; v_gene: TRBV6-4; CDR3nt: TGTGCCAGAAGCGGGGGTTCAGGGGGCAGAGACTACGAGCAGTACTTC; CDR3aa: CARSGGSGGRDYEQYF
abundance: .; j_gene: TRBJ2-1; d_gene: TRBD2; v_gene: TRBV9; CDR3nt: TGTGCCAGCAGCGTAGTGACTAGCGGGAGCCATGAGCAGTTCTTC; CDR3aa: CASSVVTSGSHEQFF
abundance: few; j_gene: TRBJ1-2; d_gene: TRBD1; v_gene: TRBV2; CDR3nt: TGTGCCAGCAGTGAAGCGCTTCGGGACAGGTGCTTC; CDR3aa: CASSEALRDRCF
abundance: .; j_gene: TRBJ1-5; d_gene: .; v_gene: TRBV7-2; CDR3nt: TGTGCCAGCAGCTTACTCTGGGGGAATCAGCCCCAGCATTTT; CDR3aa: CASSLLWGNQPQHF
abundance: .; j_gene: TRBJ2-5; d_gene: TRBD2; v_gene: TRBV4-2; CDR3nt: TGTGCCAGCAGCCAAGGGGCTACACCGGGACTAGCGGGGGCCGAGAGAGAGACCCAGTACTTC; CDR3aa: CASSQGATPGLAGAERETQYF
abundance: medium-sized; j_gene: TRBJ2-6; d_gene: .; v_gene: TRBV29-1; CDR3nt: TGCAGCGTGAGAAGGGGGACTGGGGCCAACGTCCTGACTTTC; CDR3aa: CSVRRGTGANVLTF
abundance: .; j_gene: TRBJ2-2; d_gene: .; v_gene: TRBV18; CDR3nt: TGTGCCAGCTCTCGATTGGCCGGGGAGCTGTTTTTT; CDR3aa: CASSRLAGELFF
abundance: few; j_gene: TRBJ2-7; d_gene: .; v_gene: TRBV9; CDR3nt: TGTGCCAGCAGCCCCGTTTCGGCCCTCGTAACCTACGAGCAGTACTTC; CDR3aa: CASSPVSALVTYEQYF
abundance: .; j_gene: TRBJ1-5; d_gene: .; v_gene: TRBV15; CDR3nt: TGTGCCACCAGCAGAGACGCACTCGATTTTGGACATACAGGAGGCAATCAGCCCCAGCATTTT; CDR3aa: CATSRDALDFGHTGGNQPQHF
abundance: .; j_gene: TRBJ2-7; d_gene: .; v_gene: TRBV4-3; CDR3nt: TGCGCCAGCAGCCAAGAAGGCAGGGACCACGAGCAGTACTTC; CDR3aa: CASSQEGRDHEQYF
abundance: .; j_gene: TRBJ1-2; d_gene: .; v_gene: TRBV5-1; CDR3nt: TGCGCCAGCAGCTTGGCGGGGGAAAACTATGGCTACACCTTC; CDR3aa: CASSLAGENYGYTF
abundance: .; j_gene: TRBJ2-1; d_gene: TRBD1; v_gene: TRBV5-1; CDR3nt: TGCGCCAGCAGCACCGGACAGGGGACGAGCTCCTACAATGAGCAGTTCTTC; CDR3aa: CASSTGQGTSSYNEQFF
abundance: .; j_gene: TRBJ1-1; d_gene: .; v_gene: TRBV28; CDR3nt: TGTGCCAGCAGTTTAAATGGGGGCGTCACTGAAGCTTTCTTT; CDR3aa: CASSLNGGVTEAFF
abundance: .; j_gene: TRBJ1-2; d_gene: TRBD1; v_gene: TRBV6-5; CDR3nt: TGTGCCAGCAGTACAACAGGGGGCGGCGGCTACACCTTC; CDR3aa: CASSTTGGGGYTF
abundance: .; j_gene: TRBJ2-1; d_gene: TRBD2; v_gene: TRBV10-1; CDR3nt: TGCGCCAGCAGCTTGGGCGGGGGGGCTGAGAATGAGCAGTTCTTC; CDR3aa: CASSLGGGAENEQFF